This passage covers 18 T cell receptor beta chains from one sample sequenced in a study of CD8 T cells in Susac syndrome. Random hexamers primed reverse transcription of roughly 0.5 to 1 ug RNA. MiXCR was run by TCRdb on the immunoSEQ multiplex PCR reads, yielding one entry per CDR3 protein. In the table there are roughly 170,000 distinct CDR3 sequences, approximately 93% of which are singletons. The sample consisted of CD4+ T cells from PBMCs. These receptor sequences come from a human donor with multiple sclerosis.

This clonotype was counted once. The gene calls are TRBV6-2 or TRBV6-3 and TRBJ1-2; a weak D match, TRBD1 (5 bases). Germline CDR1 MNHEY, CDR2 SVGEGT. V lost 2 bases, J lost 7 bases, and 5 bases lay in between. The CDR3 contains 11 residues. The CDR3 spells CASSYRGGYTF. DNA of the CDR3: TGTGCCAGCAGTTACAGGGGTGGCTACACCTTC.

This clonotype has just a few counts. The chain is built from TRBV3-1 and TRBJ2-7; 7 nucleotides align to TRBD2. V lost 5 bases, J lost 4 bases, and 8 bases stayed unmatched. CDR1 LGHDT and CDR2 YNNKEL come from the germline V gene (reference sequence). The CDR3 contains 14 residues. CDR3 coding DNA: TGTGCCAGCAGCAGACTAGCCCGAGGGTACGAGCAGTACTTC. Amino acids: CASSRLARGYEQYF.

The CDR3 region is CASFRGGARGEQYF. In nucleotides, the CDR3 is TGTGCCAGTTTCAGAGGAGGGGCAAGAGGCGAGCAGTACTTC. The chain couples TRBV12-3 or TRBV12-4 to TRBJ2-7; a possible D gene is TRBD2 (6 bases). The germline V and J ends were trimmed by 9 bases and 6 bases, with 21 bases remaining between them. The CDR3 totals 14 residues.

V usage is TRBV20-1 and J usage is TRBJ1-1; no reliable D call. Deletions cut 6 bases from V and 0 bases from J, with 20 bases between. The CDR3 has 16 amino acids. CDR1 is DFQATT, CDR2 SNEGSKA, per germline (reference sequence). The CDR3 loop reads CSAVKVEDTLNTEAFF. In DNA form, the CDR3 reads TGCAGTGCCGTTAAAGTAGAAGACACCCTGAACACTGAAGCTTTCTTT.

In DNA form, the CDR3 reads TGCAGTGCTCGACGGGCAGCTGATGAAGCTTTCTTT. Protein sequence: CSARRAADEAFF. The rearrangement joins TRBV20-1 to TRBJ1-1; D unresolved. The length of the CDR3 is 12 residues. Germline loops: CDR1 DFQATT, CDR2 SNEGSKA (reference sequence). Between the trimmed V and J ends, which lost 5 bases and 7 bases, there was a span of 14 bases.

The CDR3 is CASSREQGPSPLHF. The CDR3 DNA reads as TGTGCCAGTAGTAGGGAACAGGGACCTTCACCCCTCCACTTT. J is TRBJ1-6 and V is TRBV19; D is perhaps TRBD1 (6 bases). The CDR3 has 14 residues. Germline assignment: CDR1 LNHDA and CDR2 SQIVND (reference sequence). V was shortened by 4 bases and J by 9 bases, with 13 bases between the two germline ends.

The chain has TRBV2 and TRBJ2-7; 12 bases match TRBD2. The CDR3 runs to 15 residues. CDR1 and CDR2 from the germline V gene are SNHLY and FYNNEI. The junction had 2 bases not matched to a gene; V was cut back by 3 bases and J by 2 bases. CDR3 sequence (DNA): TGTGCCAGCAGTGAGAGGACTAGCGGGGCCTACGAGCAGTACTTC. As protein: CASSERTSGAYEQYF.

The chain joins TRBV29-1 to TRBJ2-7, with 9 nucleotides matching TRBD1. The junction had 10 bases not matched to a gene; V was cut back by 8 bases and J by 2 bases. CDR1 and CDR2 from the germline V gene are SQVTM and ANQGSEA. The CDR3 consists of 14 residues. For the CDR3, the DNA is TGCAGCTCTAAAGGGACAGGGCCCACCTACGAGCAGTACTTC. The encoded protein is CSSKGTGPTYEQYF.

The chain employs TRBV2 and TRBJ2-5; D is unclear. Germline V gene data show CDR1 as SNHLY and CDR2 as FYNNEI. CDR3 length: 11 residues. The V end was cut by 3 bases, the J end by 8 bases, with 7 bases between. CDR3 amino acids: CASSEVATQYF. CDR3 in DNA: TGTGCCAGCAGTGAGGTGGCCACCCAGTACTTC.

The V gene is TRBV2, the J gene TRBJ2-5, with 7 bases identical to TRBD1. The V and J ends lost 3 bases and 1 base, in that order; junction bases with no gene match: 8. Per germline, CDR1 SNHLY and CDR2 FYNNEI. The CDR3 has 16 residues. The CDR3 reads CASSELAGTVQETQYF. As DNA, the CDR3 is TGTGCCAGCAGTGAGCTGGCCGGGACAGTCCAAGAGACCCAGTACTTC.

The chain couples TRBV29-1 to TRBJ2-3, with 11 positions matching TRBD2. Germline lookup yields CDR1 SQVTM and CDR2 ANQGSEA. This CDR3 has 15 residues. The ends lost 4 bases at V and 1 base at J; junction bases unmatched: 4. CDR3 sequence (DNA): TGCAGCGTTGGAGGGACTAGCGGCGGCACAGATACGCAGTATTTT. Its protein product is CSVGGTSGGTDTQYF.

This sequence joins TRBV20-1 and TRBJ1-3; TRBD1 matches at 8 bases. The V gene's germline CDR1 is DFQATT and CDR2 SNEGSKA (reference sequence). The CDR3 spans 15 residues. The trim removed 7 bases at V and 0 bases at J, leaving 8 bases unmatched. CDR3 in DNA: TGCAGTGTCGGGACAGGACAAAACTCTGGAAACACCATATATTTT. Protein: CSVGTGQNSGNTIYF.

The V call is TRBV19, the J call TRBJ2-1, with 7 bases matching TRBD1. The CDR3 length is 14 residues. Germline V lookup: CDR1 LNHDA, CDR2 SQIVND (reference sequence). With V trimmed by 6 bases and J by 3 bases, 5 bases remained unmatched. CDR3 sequence reads: CASSRDRIYNEQFF. The CDR3 nucleotides are TGTGCCAGTAGCCGGGACAGAATCTACAATGAGCAGTTCTTC.

The chain's CDR3 is CASSPGQGAIHEQYF. Written as DNA, the CDR3 is TGCGCCAGCAGCCCGGGACAGGGGGCGATCCACGAGCAGTACTTC. The V gene is TRBV5-1, the J gene TRBJ2-7; 12 bases line up with TRBD1. CDR1 SGHRS and CDR2 YFSETQ come from the germline V gene. Trimming cost V 4 bases and J 5 bases; bases outside gene matches: 7. The CDR3 loop spans 15 amino acids.

This sequence joins TRBV18 and TRBJ1-1; weak D call: TRBD1 (5 bases). The CDR3 contains 13 residues. Trimming removed 8 bases from V and 4 bases from J, with 14 bases in between. The germline CDR1 and CDR2 sequences are KGHSH and LQKENI. The CDR3, as DNA: TGTGCCAGCCAGTGGGGGGATGTCACTGAAGCTTTCTTT. It encodes CASQWGDVTEAFF.

This chain links TRBV9 with TRBJ2-3; 9 bases align to TRBD1. Trimming removed 5 bases from V and 1 base from J; junction bases left unmatched: 5. The CDR3 is 15 amino acids. Germline V gene sequence: CDR1 SGDLS, CDR2 YYNGEE. In DNA form, the CDR3 reads TGTGCCAGCAGTCTGACAGGGGGAGGCACAGATACGCAGTATTTT. Translated: CASSLTGGGTDTQYF.

The rearrangement joins TRBV20-1 to TRBJ2-3, with 10 bases lining up with TRBD2. This CDR3 is 14 amino acids long. Germline CDR1 is DFQATT and CDR2 is SNEGSKA (reference sequence). J was trimmed by 4 bases and V by 6 bases; bases with no gene match: 7. The CDR3: CSASGTSVADTQYF. For the CDR3, the DNA is TGCAGTGCCAGCGGGACTAGCGTAGCAGATACGCAGTATTTT.

V gene TRBV18 combines with J gene TRBJ2-7, with 7 bases that match TRBD2. CDR3 size: 14 residues. Germline V gives CDR1 KGHSH, CDR2 LQKENI. J lost 4 bases, V lost 0 bases, and 3 bases had no gene match. The CDR3 reads CASSPPGGSYEQYF. CDR3 bases: TGTGCCAGCTCACCACCGGGCGGGAGTTACGAGCAGTACTTC.